This entry lists 14 T cell receptor beta chains sequenced from one sample in a study of PD-L1 blockade in urothelial cancer. Sequencing was performed with immunoSEQ multiplex PCR; in TCRdb, only in-frame clones are kept and a portion is missing. The table has 50,000 or so clones, around 80% seen once; the top ten hold approximately 4%. The source was PBMCs, collected around atezolizumab (anti-PD-L1) treatment. The receptors derive from a man between 65 and 80 years old with urothelial cancer.

The V gene is TRBV5-1, the J gene TRBJ1-2; TRBD1 is a possible D gene (5 bases). The germline gives CDR1 SGHRS, CDR2 YFSETQ. With 3 bases removed from V and 3 bases from J, the gap between germline ends came to 15 bases. The length of the CDR3 is 15 residues. In DNA, the CDR3 is TGCGCCAGCAGCTCGTCGGGCCAGGGCTACTATGGCTACACCTTC. Its protein is CASSSSGQGYYGYTF.

This clone was observed once. This chain's CDR3 is CASSTQTAEQYF. The CDR3 DNA is TGTGCCAGTAGTACCCAAACTGCCGAGCAGTACTTC. The chain uses TRBV19 and TRBJ2-7; D uncertain. CDR1 is LNHDA and CDR2 is SQIVND in the germline V gene (reference sequence). V was shortened by 4 bases and J by 6 bases, with 10 bases between the two germline ends. The CDR3 runs 12 residues.

This chain's CDR3 is CASSPFTGQRYGYTF. CDR3 sequence (DNA): TGTGCCAGCTCACCATTTACCGGACAGAGATATGGCTACACCTTC. The gene calls are TRBV18 and TRBJ1-2; D possibly corresponds to TRBD1 (6 bases). The CDR3 is 15 amino acids. The germline gives CDR1 KGHSH, CDR2 LQKENI. The ends were cut back, 2 bases at V and 5 bases at J, with 15 bases in the middle.

V usage is TRBV19 and J usage is TRBJ2-2, with 10 bases lining up with TRBD2. This CDR3 region has 16 residues. From germline, CDR1 is LNHDA and CDR2 SQIVND (reference sequence). Trimming removed 4 bases from V and 1 base from J; junction bases left unmatched: 3. CDR3 sequence: CASSTRLAGNTGELFF. CDR3 coding DNA: TGTGCCAGTAGTACCAGACTAGCGGGGAACACCGGGGAGCTGTTTTTT.

This clone was seen repeatedly, ten times or more. The chain has TRBV5-1 and TRBJ1-1, with 10 positions matching TRBD1. Germline trimming cut 4 bases from V and 6 bases from J; bases unmatched to any gene: 12. CDR1 is SGHRS, CDR2 YFSETQ, per germline. The CDR3 length is 16 residues. CDR3 protein: CASSLGWTGGLAEAFF. The DNA for the CDR3 is TGCGCCAGCAGCCTTGGATGGACAGGGGGTCTGGCTGAAGCTTTCTTT.

The J gene is TRBJ2-1, the V gene TRBV5-1; 7 bases fit TRBD2. V lost 4 bases to trimming and J lost 4 bases; unmatched junction nucleotides: 11. This CDR3 is built from 16 residues. Germline V gives CDR1 SGHRS, CDR2 YFSETQ. CDR3 sequence: CASSPLASGPYNEQFF. CDR3 bases: TGCGCCAGCAGCCCACTGGCTAGCGGACCATACAATGAGCAGTTCTTC.

The V and J genes are TRBV7-9 and TRBJ2-1; TRBD2 matches 10 bases. This CDR3 is 16 amino acids long. The ends lost 6 bases at V and 0 bases at J; junction bases unmatched: 5. Germline V gene lookup returns CDR1 SEHNR and CDR2 FQNEAQ (reference sequence). For the CDR3, the DNA is TGTGCCAGCAGACGAAGGACTAGCGGCTCCTACAATGAGCAGTTCTTC. Protein: CASRRRTSGSYNEQFF.

The V gene is TRBV6-6, the J gene TRBJ1-3; D is undetermined. V was pared by 6 bases and J by 0 bases, with 12 bases between. Germline values: CDR1 MNHNY, CDR2 SVGAGI (reference sequence). The CDR3 has 15 residues. CDR3 bases: TGTGCCAGCAGGACCCGACTGTACTCTGGAAACACCATATATTTT. Its protein product is CASRTRLYSGNTIYF.

J is TRBJ2-3 and V is TRBV10-2; 8 bases are a match to TRBD1. Per the germline V gene, CDR1 is WSHSY and CDR2 is SAAADI. V trimming: 3 bases; J trimming: 2 bases; junction bases outside the gene matches: 4. The CDR3 covers 15 residues. CDR3 nucleotide sequence: TGCGCCAGCAGTGACCCGGGACAGGACACAGATACGCAGTATTTT. Translated, it gives CASSDPGQDTDTQYF.

This chain links TRBV9 with TRBJ2-7; 8 nucleotides align to TRBD1. V lost 3 bases to trimming and J lost 5 bases; unmatched junction nucleotides: 7. There are 14 residues in the CDR3. Per the germline V gene, CDR1 is SGDLS and CDR2 is YYNGEE. The CDR3 spells CASSAGQGSHEQYF. DNA of the CDR3: TGTGCCAGCAGCGCCGGACAGGGTTCCCACGAGCAGTACTTC. The full variable domain, rest sourced from reference TRBV9 and TRBJ2-7, is DSGVTQTPKHLITATGQRVTLRCSPRSGDLSVYWYQQSLDQGLQFLIQYYNGEERAKGNILERFSAQQFPDLHSELNLSSLELGDSALYFCASSAGQGSHEQYFGPGTRLTVT.

The chain joins TRBV19 to TRBJ2-3; D is perhaps TRBD1 (6 bases). The CDR3 totals 16 residues. The germline V gene encodes CDR1 LNHDA and CDR2 SQIVND (reference sequence). The V end was cut by 7 bases, the J end by 3 bases, with 20 bases between. The CDR3 is CASTILGADGTDTQYF. The CDR3 region has the DNA TGTGCCAGTACCATCCTGGGGGCAGACGGGACAGATACGCAGTATTTT.

This clone was seen just once. The CDR3 nucleotides read TGTGCCAGCAGTGAACCACTAGCCGGCAATGAGCAGTTCTTC. Its translation: CASSEPLAGNEQFF. The chain carries TRBV2 and TRBJ2-1; TRBD2 is a possible D gene (6 bases). Trimming removed 2 bases at V and 6 bases at J, with 11 bases between. The CDR3 sequence is 14 residues long. Germline V gives CDR1 SNHLY, CDR2 FYNNEI.

The chain uses TRBV30 and TRBJ2-1; 9 bases are shared with TRBD2. The CDR3 length is 15 residues. The ends lost 3 bases at V and 9 bases at J; junction bases unmatched: 12. Per the germline V gene, CDR1 is GTSNPN and CDR2 is SVGIG (reference sequence). In DNA, the CDR3 is TGTGCCTGGAGCATTGGAGTAGCGGGAGCAAGTGAGCAGTTCTTC. This translates into CAWSIGVAGASEQFF. Looking up the rest from reference TRBV30 and TRBJ2-1 gives the full variable domain: SQTIHQWPATLVQPVGSPLSLECTVEGTSNPNLYWYRQAAGRGLQLLFYSVGIGQISSEVPQNLSASRPQDRQFILSSKKLLLSDSGFYLCAWSIGVAGASEQFFGPGTRLTVL.

This clone came up once. This chain connects TRBV19 to TRBJ1-4; 9 bases line up with TRBD1. The V segment lost 4 bases and the J segment 8 bases; nucleotides outside the gene matches: 2. The CDR3 loop spans 13 amino acids. Per germline, CDR1 LNHDA and CDR2 SQIVND (reference sequence). CDR3 sequence: CASSRDRDEKLFF. CDR3 nucleotide sequence: TGTGCCAGTAGTAGGGACAGGGACGAAAAACTGTTTTTT.